This is a list of T cell receptor beta chains from one sample in a study of T-cell reconstitution after alpha-beta-depleted transplantation in children. A single record per CDR3 protein comes from TCRdb applying MiXCR to the PCR reads. The sample records approximately 34,000 distinct CDR3 sequences, 6.4% being singletons. The specimen comprised peripheral blood, sampled 60 days after TCRalphabeta/CD19-depleted stem cell transplant. These receptor sequences come from a child under two years old who had a stem cell transplant for acute myeloid leukemia, so the T cells may come from the graft donor. CDR3s include the opening cysteine and the closing phenylalanine or tryptophan.

v_call cdr3_aa
TRBV29-1 CSVLGRNTEAFF
TRBV20-1 CSAIIAGGYNEQFF
TRBV20-1 CSAVRLAGGSYNEQFF
TRBV11-2 CASSPDRGMSKNIQYF
TRBV20-1 CSASGLEGYEQYF
TRBV18 CASSPFTQPGGTDTQYF
TRBV20-1 CSAQEANQPQHF
TRBV4-2 CASSQGERLNTGELFF
TRBV7-6 CASSSGLAGRGDTQYF
TRBV7-9 CASSYPGGEAFF
TRBV2 CARGTGDNEQYF
TRBV18 CASSTLRWNTEAFF
TRBV7-9 CASSSSPGREQYF
TRBV11-2 CASSGTSGTRDTQYF
TRBV4-3 CASSQDRETDTQYF
TRBV15 CATSRDGEVELFF
TRBV29-1 CSVATGRMAGELFF
TRBV20-1 CSASPGTSGWYEQYF
TRBV7-2 CASSFGAGAGEQYF
TRBV12-3/TRBV12-4 CASSSGLAGFETQYF
TRBV11-2 CASSLGLGRETQYF
TRBV20-1 CSARTVGAKNIQYF
TRBV12-3/TRBV12-4 CASIPSPLSGLEAFF
TRBV25-1 CASSDRQGLTGELFF
TRBV6-1 CASRELGEWTEAFF
TRBV11-2 CASSQGGEETQYF
TRBV7-9 CASSRPGQLAKNIQYF
TRBV28 CASSLGSKETQYF
TRBV7-2 CASSLGLAGGPSYNEQFF
TRBV10-3 CAISESYRGGETQYF
TRBV5-1 CASLTGTSGTDTQYF
TRBV4-3 CASSRMRAHEQYF
TRBV30 CAWSGTGSGNTIYF
TRBV12-3/TRBV12-4 CASSLEGAGREQYF
TRBV4-3 CASSQDNDSRSPLHF
TRBV7-6 CASSMDREGELFF
TRBV6-2/TRBV6-3 CASSYPRQVTYEQYF
TRBV29-1 CSVEGGRGSGANVLTF
TRBV6-6 CASSQNSPLHF
TRBV7-9 CATAGVQETQYF
TRBV21-1 CASSNCGVDYNEQFF
TRBV5-1 CASHGSYEQYF
TRBV5-6 CASSLDGTGSYEQYF
TRBV7-3 CASSWGQPYNEQFF
TRBV12-3/TRBV12-4 CASSELYEQYF
TRBV6-1 CASGGTRPNEKLFF
TRBV5-1 CASLGDWTGELFF
TRBV4-3 CASSQDRSFEAFF